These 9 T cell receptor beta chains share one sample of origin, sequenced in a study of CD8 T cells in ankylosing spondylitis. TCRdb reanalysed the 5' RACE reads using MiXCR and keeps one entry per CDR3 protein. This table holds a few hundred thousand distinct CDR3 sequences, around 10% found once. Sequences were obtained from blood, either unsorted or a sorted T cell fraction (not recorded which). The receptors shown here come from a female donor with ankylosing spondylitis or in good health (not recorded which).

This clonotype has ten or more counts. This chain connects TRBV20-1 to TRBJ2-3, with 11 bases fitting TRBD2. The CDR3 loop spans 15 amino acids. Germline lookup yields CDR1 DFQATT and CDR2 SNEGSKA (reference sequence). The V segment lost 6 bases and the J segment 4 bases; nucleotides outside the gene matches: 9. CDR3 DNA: TGCAGTGCCAATAAAATTAGCGGGGGGGCAGATACGCAGTATTTT. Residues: CSANKISGGADTQYF.

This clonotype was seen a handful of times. The CDR3 reads CASSQSEGSYEQYF. CDR3 DNA: TGCGCCAGCAGCCAGTCAGAGGGCTCCTACGAGCAGTACTTC. This sequence joins TRBV4-1 and TRBJ2-7; D possibly corresponds to TRBD2 (5 bases). Germline V lookup: CDR1 MGHRA, CDR2 YSYEKL. The CDR3 has 14 amino acids. Trimming cost V 3 bases and J 0 bases, with 9 bases left between them.

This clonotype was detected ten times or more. The CDR3 DNA reads TGTGCCAGCAGTATATCGGGGAACTCTGGAAACACCATATATTTT. As protein: CASSISGNSGNTIYF. The chain employs TRBV7-9 and TRBJ1-3; D gene unclear. CDR3 size: 15 residues. The germline V gene has CDR1 SEHNR and CDR2 FQNEAQ (reference sequence). V shed 6 bases and J shed 0 bases, with 12 bases lying between them.

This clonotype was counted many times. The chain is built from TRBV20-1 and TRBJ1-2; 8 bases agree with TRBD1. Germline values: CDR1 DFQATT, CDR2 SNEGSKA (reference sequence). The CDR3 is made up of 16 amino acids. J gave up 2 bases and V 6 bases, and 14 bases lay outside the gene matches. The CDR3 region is CSAPLLGTGGNYGYTF. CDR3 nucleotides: TGCAGTGCCCCCCTACTAGGCACAGGGGGAAACTATGGCTACACCTTC.

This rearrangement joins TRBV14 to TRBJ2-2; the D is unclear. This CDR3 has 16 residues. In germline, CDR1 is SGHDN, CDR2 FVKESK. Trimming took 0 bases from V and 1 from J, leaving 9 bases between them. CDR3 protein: CASSQEVKQNTGELFF. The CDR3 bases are TGTGCCAGCAGCCAAGAAGTAAAGCAGAACACCGGGGAGCTGTTTTTT.

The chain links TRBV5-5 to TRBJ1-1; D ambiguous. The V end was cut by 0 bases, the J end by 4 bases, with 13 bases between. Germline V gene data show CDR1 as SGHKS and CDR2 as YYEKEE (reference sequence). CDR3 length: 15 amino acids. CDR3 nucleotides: TGTGCCAGCAGCTTGGATAGGGTTAGGAGCACTGAAGCTTTCTTT. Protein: CASSLDRVRSTEAFF.

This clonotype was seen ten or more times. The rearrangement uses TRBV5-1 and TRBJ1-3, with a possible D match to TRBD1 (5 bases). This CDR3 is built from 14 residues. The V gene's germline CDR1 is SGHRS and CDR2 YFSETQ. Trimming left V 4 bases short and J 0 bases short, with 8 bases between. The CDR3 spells CASSTDNSGNTIYF. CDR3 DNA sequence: TGCGCCAGCAGCACGGACAACTCTGGAAACACCATATATTTT.

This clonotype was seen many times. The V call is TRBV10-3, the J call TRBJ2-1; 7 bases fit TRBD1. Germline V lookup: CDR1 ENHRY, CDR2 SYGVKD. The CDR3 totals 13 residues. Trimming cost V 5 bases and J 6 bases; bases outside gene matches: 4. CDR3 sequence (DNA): TGTGCCATCAGTTTGGGGACAGTCAATGAGCAGTTCTTC. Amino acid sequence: CAISLGTVNEQFF.

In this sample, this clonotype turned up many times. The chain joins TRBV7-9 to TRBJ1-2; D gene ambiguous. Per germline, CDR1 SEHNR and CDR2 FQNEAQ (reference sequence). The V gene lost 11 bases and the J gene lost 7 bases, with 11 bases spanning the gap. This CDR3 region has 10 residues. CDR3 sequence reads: CAPPLGGYTF. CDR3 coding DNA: TGTGCCCCTCCCCTGGGTGGCTACACCTTC.